This T cell receptor beta chain was obtained from a study of shared clonotypes between healthy human individuals. This clone has only a few counts. It was across several immunoSEQ plates that each subset's genomic DNA was evenly split. Sorted-subset replicate PCRs used roughly 180 ng DNA, around 27,000 T cell genomes. Data came from immunoSEQ multiplex PCR; TCRdb stores just in-frame clones and leaves some out. The sample lists hundreds of thousands of clones; around 67% were seen once. CDR3 length: 11 amino acids. In germline, CDR1 is MNHNS, CDR2 SASEGT. Trimming shortened V by 5 bases and J by 5 bases, and 4 bases separated the two germline ends. Donors included only healthy HIV-negative adults lacking recent acute infections or vaccinations.

This TCR was recovered from a man aged 30 to 39 in good health. The chain recombines TRBV6-1 with TRBJ1-5; D unresolved. The sample taken for sequencing was memory CD4+ T cells sorted from blood. Described subset: CD45RA-negative fraction. CDR3 amino acids: CASSNDQPQHF. DNA for the CDR3: TGTGCCAGCAGTAACGATCAGCCCCAGCATTTT.